Listed below are T cell receptor beta chains from one sample, sequenced in a study of cytomegalovirus exposure and HLA in healthy donors. The assay was immunoSEQ multiplex PCR, and TCRdb's table has in-frame clones only and misses some. The sample lists about 120,000 clones, roughly 69% occurring once. Sequences were obtained from PBMCs. These receptors were collected from a woman aged 40 to 50 in good health and CMV-seropositive. The CDR3 runs from the conserved cysteine through the conserved F or W. Each record gives: D gene, J gene, clone size, V gene, CDR3 protein, CDR3 DNA. D genes are given only for firm matches. Where a row states a size, it is once, few, many or the class of an expanded clone; other rows omit it.

D: TRBD2
J: TRBJ2-3
size: NA
V: TRBV5-1
CDR3: CASSSAGDADTQYF
DNA: TGCGCCAGCAGCTCAGCGGGAGACGCAGATACGCAGTATTTT

D: TRBD1
J: TRBJ1-4
size: NA
V: TRBV18
CDR3: CASSPSGGEKLFF
DNA: TGTGCCAGCTCACCATCAGGGGGTGAAAAACTGTTTTTT

D: NA
J: TRBJ2-7
size: NA
V: TRBV29-1
CDR3: CSILPQGNEQYF
DNA: TGCAGCATTCTCCCGCAGGGCAACGAGCAGTACTTC

D: TRBD2
J: TRBJ2-7
size: NA
V: TRBV7-9
CDR3: CASSPMTSGTYEQYF
DNA: TGTGCCAGCAGCCCAATGACTAGCGGAACCTACGAGCAGTACTTC

D: NA
J: TRBJ2-7
size: NA
V: TRBV5-4
CDR3: CASSLSSVYEQYF
DNA: TGTGCCAGCAGTCTGAGTAGCGTCTACGAGCAGTACTTC

D: NA
J: TRBJ1-1
size: NA
V: TRBV11-2
CDR3: CASSLVQNRKTEAFF
DNA: TGTGCCAGCAGCTTAGTACAGAACAGGAAGACTGAAGCTTTCTTT

D: TRBD2
J: TRBJ2-1
size: few
V: TRBV10-3
CDR3: CAISDSSSGRNEQFF
DNA: TGTGCCATCAGTGATTCATCTAGCGGGAGAAATGAGCAGTTCTTC

D: NA
J: TRBJ1-1
size: few
V: TRBV4-2
CDR3: CASSQDQAGMNTEAFF
DNA: TGTGCCAGCAGCCAAGATCAGGCAGGGATGAACACTGAAGCTTTCTTT

D: TRBD2
J: TRBJ2-5
size: NA
V: TRBV7-2
CDR3: CASSFGTTLQETQYF
DNA: TGTGCCAGCAGCTTCGGGACTACACTCCAAGAGACCCAGTACTTC

D: NA
J: TRBJ2-2
size: NA
V: TRBV7-3
CDR3: CASSSQVTGELFF
DNA: TGTGCCAGCAGCTCGCAGGTTACCGGGGAGCTGTTTTTT

D: TRBD1
J: TRBJ2-5
size: once
V: TRBV7-2
CDR3: CASSFDRGQETQYF
DNA: TGTGCCAGCAGCTTCGACAGGGGCCAAGAGACCCAGTACTTC

D: TRBD1
J: TRBJ1-4
size: few
V: TRBV4-1
CDR3: CASSHAGTGNEKLFF
DNA: TGCGCCAGCAGCCACGCCGGGACAGGTAATGAAAAACTGTTTTTT

D: TRBD1
J: TRBJ1-2
size: NA
V: TRBV2
CDR3: CASSGTGGGYTF
DNA: TGTGCCAGCAGCGGGACAGGGGGCGGCTACACCTTC

D: TRBD2
J: TRBJ2-1
size: NA
V: TRBV7-2
CDR3: CASSFRGGGSSHEQFF
DNA: TGTGCCAGCAGCTTTAGGGGCGGCGGGAGTTCCCATGAGCAGTTCTTC

D: NA
J: TRBJ1-1
size: NA
V: TRBV23-1
CDR3: CASKAPAGNTEAFF
DNA: TGCGCCAGCAAAGCCCCCGCAGGGAACACTGAAGCTTTCTTT

D: NA
J: TRBJ1-1
size: NA
V: TRBV6-1
CDR3: CASSEQGSGRTEAFF
DNA: TGTGCCAGCAGTGAACAGGGAAGCGGGCGCACTGAAGCTTTCTTT

D: TRBD1
J: TRBJ2-7
size: NA
V: TRBV10-1
CDR3: CASSLTQGQGVCQTSSYEQYF
DNA: TGCGCCAGCAGCCTTACCCAGGGACAGGGTGTTTGTCAAACTTCCTCCTACGAGCAGTACTTC

D: TRBD2
J: TRBJ2-5
size: NA
V: TRBV28
CDR3: CASSFGGVEETQYF
DNA: TGTGCCAGCAGTTTCGGGGGGGTCGAGGAGACCCAGTACTTC

D: TRBD2
J: TRBJ2-7
size: NA
V: TRBV4-3
CDR3: CASSRSGGSIHEQYF
DNA: TGCGCCAGCAGCCGATCGGGCGGGAGCATCCACGAGCAGTACTTC

D: TRBD1
J: TRBJ2-1
size: NA
V: TRBV5-1
CDR3: CASSLDRTGLGEQFF
DNA: TGCGCCAGCAGCTTGGATCGGACAGGGCTGGGTGAGCAGTTCTTC

D: NA
J: TRBJ2-1
size: NA
V: TRBV4-3
CDR3: CASSQVGSGRDPYNEQFF
DNA: TGCGCCAGCAGCCAAGTAGGTAGCGGCCGAGATCCCTACAATGAGCAGTTCTTC

D: NA
J: TRBJ2-7
size: NA
V: TRBV7-2
CDR3: CASSPWEAGLLVEQYF
DNA: TGTGCCAGCAGTCCTTGGGAGGCGGGCCTGCTTGTCGAGCAGTACTTC

D: NA
J: TRBJ1-5
size: NA
V: TRBV9
CDR3: CASSLDYSNQPQHF
DNA: TGTGCCAGCAGTCTAGATTATAGCAATCAGCCCCAGCATTTT

D: TRBD1
J: TRBJ1-1
size: NA
V: TRBV7-2
CDR3: CASSRAGTVNTEAFF
DNA: TGTGCCAGCAGCAGGGCGGGGACAGTGAACACTGAAGCTTTCTTT

D: NA
J: TRBJ1-4
size: NA
V: TRBV28
CDR3: CASSSPGSTNEKLFF
DNA: TGTGCCAGCAGTTCCCCGGGATCAACTAATGAAAAACTGTTTTTT

D: NA
J: TRBJ1-6
size: NA
V: TRBV9
CDR3: CASSLRGGESPLHF
DNA: TGTGCCAGCAGCCTCCGGGGGGGGGAATCACCCCTCCACTTT

D: TRBD2
J: TRBJ2-1
size: few
V: TRBV7-6
CDR3: CASSTGLAGYNEQFF
DNA: TGTGCCAGCAGCACTGGACTAGCGGGATACAATGAGCAGTTCTTC

D: TRBD2
J: TRBJ2-1
size: NA
V: TRBV15
CDR3: CATSRERLAGGYEQFF
DNA: TGTGCCACCAGCAGAGAAAGACTAGCGGGAGGATATGAGCAGTTCTTC

D: NA
J: TRBJ2-6
size: NA
V: TRBV7-8
CDR3: CASSLVMSGANVLTF
DNA: TGTGCCAGCAGCTTAGTCATGTCAGGGGCCAACGTCCTGACTTTC

D: NA
J: TRBJ2-4
size: few
V: TRBV19
CDR3: CASSIFLLAKNIQYF
DNA: TGTGCCAGTAGTATTTTCCTTTTAGCCAAAAACATTCAGTACTTC

D: TRBD2
J: TRBJ2-7
size: NA
V: TRBV4-2
CDR3: CASSHLAGAYEQYF
DNA: TGTGCCAGCAGCCATTTAGCGGGAGCCTACGAGCAGTACTTC

D: NA
J: TRBJ1-1
size: NA
V: TRBV7-9
CDR3: CASSLDFPGNTEAFF
DNA: TGTGCCAGCAGCTTAGACTTTCCGGGGAACACTGAAGCTTTCTTT

D: NA
J: TRBJ1-5
size: NA
V: TRBV30
CDR3: CAWSARDMSSQPQHF
DNA: TGTGCCTGGAGTGCCCGGGACATGTCATCTCAGCCCCAGCATTTT

D: TRBD1
J: TRBJ2-7
size: NA
V: TRBV5-4
CDR3: CASSDPGQGYEQYF
DNA: TGTGCCAGCAGTGACCCGGGACAGGGCTACGAGCAGTACTTC

D: NA
J: TRBJ1-2
size: NA
V: TRBV6-5
CDR3: CASSYSRGGINGYTF
DNA: TGTGCCAGCAGTTACTCCCGAGGAGGTATCAATGGCTACACCTTC

D: NA
J: TRBJ2-7
size: NA
V: TRBV10-3
CDR3: CAHGGFDYEQYF
DNA: TGTGCCCACGGAGGGTTCGACTACGAGCAGTACTTC

D: TRBD1
J: TRBJ1-5
size: NA
V: TRBV7-2
CDR3: CASSSRQGNQPQHF
DNA: TGTGCCAGCAGCTCCAGACAGGGAAATCAGCCCCAGCATTTT

D: NA
J: TRBJ2-3
size: NA
V: TRBV6-5
CDR3: CASSSRPYLLEGTQYF
DNA: TGTGCCAGCAGTTCCCGCCCCTACCTTCTTGAGGGCACGCAGTATTTT

D: NA
J: TRBJ2-2
size: NA
V: TRBV25-1
CDR3: CASSDSNTGELFF
DNA: TGTGCCAGCAGTGACTCCAACACCGGGGAGCTGTTTTTT

D: NA
J: TRBJ1-2
size: NA
V: TRBV11-2
CDR3: CASSLGLRYTF
DNA: TGTGCCAGCAGCCTCGGACTTCGCTACACCTTC

D: TRBD2
J: TRBJ2-2
size: NA
V: TRBV5-1
CDR3: CASSLASPSSGANTGELFF
DNA: TGCGCCAGCAGCTTGGCTTCCCCCTCTAGCGGGGCTAACACCGGGGAGCTGTTTTTT